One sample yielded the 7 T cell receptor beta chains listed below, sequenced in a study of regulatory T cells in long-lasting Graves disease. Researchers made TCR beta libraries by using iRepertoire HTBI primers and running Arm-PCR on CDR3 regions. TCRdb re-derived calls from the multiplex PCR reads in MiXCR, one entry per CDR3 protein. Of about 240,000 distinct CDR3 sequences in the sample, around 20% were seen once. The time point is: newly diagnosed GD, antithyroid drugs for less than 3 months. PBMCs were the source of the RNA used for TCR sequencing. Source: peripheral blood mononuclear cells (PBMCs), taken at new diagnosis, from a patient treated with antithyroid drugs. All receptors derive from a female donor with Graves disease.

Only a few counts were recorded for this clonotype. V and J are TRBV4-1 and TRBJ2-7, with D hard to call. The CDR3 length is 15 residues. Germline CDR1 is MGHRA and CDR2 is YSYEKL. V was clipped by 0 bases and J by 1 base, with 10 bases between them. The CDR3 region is CASSQDPLPSYEQYF. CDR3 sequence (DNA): TGCGCCAGCAGCCAAGATCCCCTACCTTCCTACGAGCAGTACTTC.

The CDR3 is CASSRGGSRSSYEQFF. Here the CDR3 DNA reads TGTGCCAGCAGCAGGGGAGGTAGCCGTTCCAGTTACGAGCAGTTCTTC. This chain uses TRBV7-9 with TRBJ2-1; tentatively, D is TRBD2 (6 bases). The V gene's germline CDR1 is SEHNR and CDR2 FQNEAQ (reference sequence). V was cut by 5 bases and J by 10 bases, with 24 bases left in between. The CDR3 is 16 amino acids.

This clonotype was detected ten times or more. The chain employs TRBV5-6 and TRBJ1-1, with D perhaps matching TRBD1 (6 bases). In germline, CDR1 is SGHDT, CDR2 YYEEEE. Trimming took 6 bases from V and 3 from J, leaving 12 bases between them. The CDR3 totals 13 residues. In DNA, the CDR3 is TGTGCCAGCACCCAGGGGACGGACACTGAAGCTTTCTTT. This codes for CASTQGTDTEAFF. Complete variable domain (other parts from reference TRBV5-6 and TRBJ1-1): DAGVTQSPTHLIKTRGQQVTLRCSPKSGHDTVSWYQQALGQGPQFIFQYYEEEERQRGNFPDRFSGHQFPNYSSELNVNALLLGDSALYLCASTQGTDTEAFFGQGTRLTVV.

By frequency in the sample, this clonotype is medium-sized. The CDR3 nucleotides are TGTGCCAGCAGCTTAGGGCAGGGGCCCTACAATGAGCAGTTCTTC. This encodes CASSLGQGPYNEQFF. The V call is TRBV7-6, the J call TRBJ2-1; D might be TRBD1 (6 bases). The CDR3 has 15 residues. Germline assignment: CDR1 SGHVS and CDR2 FNYEAQ. V was shortened by 1 base and J by 2 bases, with 9 bases between the two germline ends.

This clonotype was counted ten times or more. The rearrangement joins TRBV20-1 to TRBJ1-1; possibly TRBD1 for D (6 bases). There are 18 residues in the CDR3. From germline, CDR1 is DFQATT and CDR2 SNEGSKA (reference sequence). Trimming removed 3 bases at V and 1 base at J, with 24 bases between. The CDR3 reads CSASDTLHRAGGNTEAFF. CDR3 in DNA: TGCAGTGCTAGCGACACACTTCACAGGGCGGGTGGGAACACTGAAGCTTTCTTT.

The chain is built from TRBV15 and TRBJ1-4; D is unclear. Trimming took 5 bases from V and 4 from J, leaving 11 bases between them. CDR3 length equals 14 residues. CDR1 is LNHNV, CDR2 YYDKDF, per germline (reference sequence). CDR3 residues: CATSRPPVNEKLFF. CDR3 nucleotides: TGTGCCACCAGCCGACCCCCCGTTAATGAAAAACTGTTTTTT.

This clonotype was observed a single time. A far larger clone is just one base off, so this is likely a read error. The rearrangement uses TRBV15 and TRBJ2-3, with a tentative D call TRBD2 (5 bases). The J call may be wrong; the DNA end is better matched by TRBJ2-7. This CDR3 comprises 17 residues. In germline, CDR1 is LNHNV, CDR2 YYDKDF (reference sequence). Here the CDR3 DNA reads TGTGCCACCAGCAGAGATCCGGGGAGCGGACTTTACAATGAGCAGTACTTC. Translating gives CATSRDPGSGLYNEQYF.